The 32 T cell receptor beta chains below come from one sample, sequenced in a study of CD8+CD57+ T cells in acquired aplastic anemia. The use of genomic DNA as template underpinned the TCR beta VDJ and CDR3 profiling. TCRdb called the reads again in MiXCR, with one record for every CDR3 protein. There are under 500,000 distinct CDR3 sequences in the sample; around a third occur only once, and less than 0.85% lies in the top ten. Patients chosen for sequencing had CD8+CD57+ cells that had expanded, as shown by flow cytometry. The sample consisted of sorted CD4+, CD8+, or CD8+CD57+ T cells (not recorded which) from PBMCs. These receptors were collected from a human donor with aplastic anemia.

This clonotype was seen at least ten times. The chain joins TRBV7-2 to TRBJ2-5; D ambiguous. CDR3 length equals 14 residues. V lost 5 bases and J lost 4, with 14 bases in between. Germline loops: CDR1 SGHTA, CDR2 FQGNSA. This CDR3 is CASSLYGTGETQYF. Here the CDR3 DNA reads TGTGCCAGCAGCCTGTACGGTACTGGAGAGACCCAGTACTTC.

The CDR3 region is CASSQDSGGIGSTEAFF. The CDR3 bases are TGTGCCAGCAGCCAAGATTCAGGGGGCATAGGGAGCACTGAAGCTTTCTTT. The V gene is TRBV4-2, the J gene TRBJ1-1; TRBD1 matches 8 bases. The CDR3 runs 17 residues. Unmatched junction bases numbered 10, after V lost 0 bases and J lost 4 bases. Per the germline V gene, CDR1 is LGHNA and CDR2 is YNFKEQ.

This clonotype showed up many times. The genes are TRBV2 and TRBJ2-7; D call uncertain. The CDR3 covers 14 residues. Looked up from germline, CDR1 is SNHLY and CDR2 is FYNNEI. Trimming cost V 2 bases and J 2 bases, with 10 bases left between them. DNA for the CDR3: TGTGCCAGCAGTGAAAATGCCTACGCCTACGAGCAGTACTTC. As protein: CASSENAYAYEQYF.

This clonotype has at least ten counts. This chain joins TRBV7-8 and TRBJ1-1; the D gene is possibly TRBD1 (6 bases). In germline, CDR1 is SGHVS, CDR2 FQNEAQ. V was cut by 1 base and J by 3 bases, with 12 bases left in between. CDR3 size: 15 residues. The CDR3 DNA sequence: TGTGCCAGCAGCTTAGACCCGGGACACCACACTGAAGCTTTCTTT. This encodes CASSLDPGHHTEAFF.

This clonotype was counted at least ten times. The chain has TRBV14 and TRBJ1-6, with 7 bases that match TRBD1. The CDR3 runs to 14 residues. The V gene end was trimmed by 4 bases and the J gene end by 8 bases; junction bases not matched to a gene: 5. In germline, CDR1 is SGHDN, CDR2 FVKESK. The CDR3 nucleotides are TGTGCCAGCAGCCGGGGCCAGGGGGATTCACCCCTCCACTTT. Translation: CASSRGQGDSPLHF.

This clonotype was found many times. The rearrangement uses TRBV19 and TRBJ1-3; D not certain. The V gene lost 5 bases and the J gene lost 0 bases, with 11 bases spanning the gap. CDR3 length: 15 amino acids. Looked up from germline, CDR1 is LNHDA and CDR2 is SQIVND (reference sequence). The CDR3, as DNA: TGTGCCAGTAGTCCTGGGCCCCTCTCTGGAAACACCATATATTTT. Protein sequence: CASSPGPLSGNTIYF. Based on the CDR3 plus reference TRBV19 and TRBJ1-3, the full variable domain is DGGITQSPKYLFRKEGQNVTLSCEQNLNHDAMYWYRQDPGQGLRLIYYSQIVNDFQKGDIAEGYSVSREKKESFPLTVTSAQKNPTAFYLCASSPGPLSGNTIYFGEGSWLTVV.

The chain has TRBV2 and TRBJ1-2, with 10 bases aligning to TRBD1. The CDR3 has 14 amino acids. V shed 5 bases and J 6 bases; nucleotides not matched to a gene: 6. Looked up from germline, CDR1 is SNHLY and CDR2 is FYNNEI. CDR3 loop: CASSWGQGMNGYTF. For the CDR3, the DNA is TGTGCCAGCAGTTGGGGACAGGGGATGAATGGCTACACCTTC. The full variable domain, with the rest looked up from reference TRBV2 and TRBJ1-2, is EPEVTQTPSHQVTQMGQEVILRCVPISNHLYFYWYRQILGQKVEFLVSFYNNEISEKSEIFDDQFSVERPDGSNFTLKIRSTKLEDSAMYFCASSWGQGMNGYTFGSGTRLTVV.

This clonotype was detected ten times or more. CDR3 bases: TGTGCCAGTAGCGCCTTCGGCGGGCAGGGTTACGAGCAGTACTTC. It yields the protein CASSAFGGQGYEQYF. The chain has TRBV19 and TRBJ2-7; D is perhaps TRBD1 or TRBD2 (5 bases each). CDR3 length: 15 amino acids. Trimming pared 6 bases from V and 4 bases from J, leaving 19 bases between. In germline, CDR1 is LNHDA, CDR2 SQIVND (reference sequence).

This clonotype has a handful of counts. An end of the junction does not agree with germline; a read error may underlie this. The V call is TRBV10-3, the J call TRBJ2-1; D is undetermined. The CDR3 loop spans 14 amino acids. Germline CDR1 is ENHRY and CDR2 is SYGVKD. The CDR3 here is CASSVGFGFNEQFF. CDR3 in DNA: TGTGCCAGCAGTGTGGGTTTTGGGTTCAATGAGCAGTTCTTC.

Ten or more counts support this clonotype. V usage is TRBV20-1 and J usage is TRBJ2-3; D gene ambiguous. From germline, CDR1 is DFQATT and CDR2 SNEGSKA (reference sequence). The CDR3 sequence is 11 residues long. Trimming stripped 1 base from V and 5 bases from J, with 4 bases between. The CDR3 protein is CSARVGDTQYF. The CDR3 DNA sequence: TGCAGTGCTAGAGTTGGAGATACGCAGTATTTT.

This clonotype was seen once. This clone may be a read error of a much larger clone one base away. The rearrangement joins TRBV7-2 to TRBJ1-1, with 8 bases lining up with TRBD1. V shed 5 bases, J shed 5 bases, and the junction held 4 bases outside the gene matches. The CDR3 loop spans 13 amino acids. The germline gives CDR1 SGHTA, CDR2 FQGNSA. Written as DNA, the CDR3 is TGTGCCAGCAGCCGGGACAGGAGGACTGAAGCTTTCTTT. This translates into CASSRDRRTEAFF.

This clonotype was seen repeatedly, ten times or more. The V and J genes are TRBV10-3 and TRBJ2-1, with D possibly TRBD2 on 6 matching bases. Germline V gene data show CDR1 as ENHRY and CDR2 as SYGVKD. CDR3 size: 16 residues. V gave up 0 bases and J gave up 0 bases, with 9 bases separating them. As DNA, the CDR3 is TGTGCCATCAGTGAGTCTAGCGGAAGCTCCTACAATGAGCAGTTCTTC. It yields the protein CAISESSGSSYNEQFF.

As regards this clonotype: A read error is possible here, since a much larger clone lies one base away. The V and J genes are TRBV7-2 and TRBJ2-1, with D perhaps TRBD1 (5 bases). The V end was cut by 8 bases, the J end by 10 bases, with 12 bases between. CDR1 is SGHTA and CDR2 is FQGNSA in the germline V gene. The CDR3 loop spans 11 amino acids. The CDR3 coding sequence is TGTGCCAGCTGGGGCCTCGACGAGCAGTTCTTC. Translated: CASWGLDEQFF.

The chain links TRBV11-1 to TRBJ2-1; 10 nucleotides align to TRBD2. The trim removed 5 bases at V and 0 bases at J, leaving 7 bases unmatched. Germline lookup yields CDR1 SGHAT and CDR2 FQDESV (reference sequence). This CDR3 spans 17 amino acids. Written as DNA, the CDR3 is TGTGCCAGCAGCCGTTCCGTAGCGGGGGGCTCCTACAATGAGCAGTTCTTC. It encodes CASSRSVAGGSYNEQFF.

This clonotype was seen many times. The chain links TRBV4-3 to TRBJ1-2, with D unresolved. Germline V lookup: CDR1 LGHNA, CDR2 YSLEER. CDR3 length: 14 residues. V gave up 4 bases and J gave up 3 bases, with 12 bases separating them. The DNA for the CDR3 is TGCGCCAGCAGCCGAGCGTCGGCCGACTATGGCTACACCTTC. Its translation: CASSRASADYGYTF.

This clonotype was detected many times. The V call is TRBV7-9, the J call TRBJ1-1, with 7 bases that match TRBD1. The ends lost 5 bases at V and 8 bases at J; junction bases unmatched: 5. There are 12 residues in the CDR3. The V gene's germline CDR1 is SEHNR and CDR2 FQNEAQ (reference sequence). In DNA, the CDR3 is TGTGCCAGCAGCCCGGACAGGCGGGAAGCTTTCTTT. Amino acid sequence: CASSPDRREAFF.

V usage is TRBV10-3 and J usage is TRBJ2-2; TRBD1 might be the D (6 bases). Between the trimmed V and J ends, which lost 10 bases and 4 bases, there was a span of 16 bases. Per germline, CDR1 ENHRY and CDR2 SYGVKD. The CDR3 is 14 amino acids. CDR3 DNA: TGTGCCAGCAGCCCAGGGGACGGCACCGGGGAGCTGTTTTTT. The encoded protein is CASSPGDGTGELFF.

This clonotype was seen many times. The chain links TRBV10-3 to TRBJ1-6; D may be TRBD1 (5 bases). Looked up from germline, CDR1 is ENHRY and CDR2 is SYGVKD. The CDR3 contains 16 residues. Deletions cut 2 bases from V and 9 bases from J, with 17 bases between. The CDR3 DNA sequence: TGTGCCATCAGTGAGACACAGGTTGGGTTGGGTTCACCCCTCCACTTT. Protein sequence: CAISETQVGLGSPLHF.

In its sample, this clonotype was seen many times. The V and J genes are TRBV2 and TRBJ1-4; possible D gene TRBD1, 6 bases. Trimming removed 5 bases from V and 6 bases from J, with 13 bases in between. The CDR3 totals 14 residues. The germline gives CDR1 SNHLY, CDR2 FYNNEI. CDR3 in amino acids: CASSRGAMDEKLFF. DNA of the CDR3: TGTGCCAGCAGTCGGGGGGCTATGGATGAAAAACTGTTTTTT.

There are many counts of this clonotype. CDR3: CSARNDETQYF. The CDR3 nucleotides read TGCAGTGCTAGAAACGATGAGACCCAGTACTTC. J is TRBJ2-5 and V is TRBV20-1, with D hard to call. Trimming removed 2 bases from V and 5 bases from J, with 6 bases in between. CDR1 is DFQATT, CDR2 SNEGSKA, per germline (reference sequence). This CDR3 comprises 11 residues.

This clonotype was counted a few times. The V call is TRBV9, the J call TRBJ1-3, with a possible D match to TRBD1 (6 bases). Germline CDR1 SGDLS, CDR2 YYNGEE. The V end lost 3 bases, the J end lost 6 bases, and 28 bases lay between the germline ends. The CDR3 totals 19 residues. The CDR3 loop is CASSGKGRDNFVFENTIYF. In nucleotides, the CDR3 is TGTGCCAGCAGCGGAAAAGGCCGGGACAACTTTGTCTTTGAAAACACCATATATTTT. The full variable domain, with the rest looked up from reference TRBV9 and TRBJ1-3, is DSGVTQTPKHLITATGQRVTLRCSPRSGDLSVYWYQQSLDQGLQFLIQYYNGEERAKGNILERFSAQQFPDLHSELNLSSLELGDSALYFCASSGKGRDNFVFENTIYFGEGSWLTVV.

V and J are TRBV5-6 and TRBJ1-4; D is uncertain. V dropped 4 bases and J dropped 12 bases, with 13 bases sitting between them. Per germline, CDR1 SGHDT and CDR2 YYEEEE. The CDR3 covers 12 residues. The CDR3 reads CASSLWGGQLFF. DNA for the CDR3: TGTGCCAGCAGCCTCTGGGGAGGTCAACTGTTTTTT.

The chain couples TRBV5-6 to TRBJ2-7; TRBD2 might be the D (5 bases). Trimming removed 3 bases at V and 5 bases at J, with 15 bases between. The CDR3 runs to 14 residues. Per the germline V gene, CDR1 is SGHDT and CDR2 is YYEEEE. CDR3 loop: CASSSLASSDEQYF. In DNA form, the CDR3 reads TGTGCCAGCAGCTCACTGGCGAGTAGCGACGAGCAGTACTTC. The full variable domain, its missing parts supplied by reference TRBV5-6 and TRBJ2-7, is DAGVTQSPTHLIKTRGQQVTLRCSPKSGHDTVSWYQQALGQGPQFIFQYYEEEERQRGNFPDRFSGHQFPNYSSELNVNALLLGDSALYLCASSSLASSDEQYFGPGTRLTVT.

V usage is TRBV10-3 and J usage is TRBJ2-3; 9 nucleotides align to TRBD2. Germline V gene data show CDR1 as ENHRY and CDR2 as SYGVKD. J gave up 1 base and V 9 bases, and 5 bases lay outside the gene matches. The CDR3 sequence is 14 residues long. The CDR3 nucleotides are TGTGCCATTTCCCAGCGGGAGGGCACAGATACGCAGTATTTT. This translates into CAISQREGTDTQYF.

The CDR3 region is CASSPRTGARLATNEKLFF. For the CDR3, the DNA is TGTGCCAGCAGCCCACGGACAGGGGCGCGCCTTGCAACTAATGAAAAACTGTTTTTT. V and J are TRBV11-2 and TRBJ1-4; 9 bases are a match to TRBD1. This CDR3 has 19 amino acids. The germline CDR1 and CDR2 sequences are SGHAT and FQNNGV. The ends lost 5 bases at V and 0 bases at J; junction bases unmatched: 13.

At least ten counts were recorded for this clonotype. V and J are TRBV2 and TRBJ1-3; D not resolved. V was cut by 4 bases and J by 0 bases, with 13 bases left in between. The CDR3 spans 16 residues. CDR1 is SNHLY and CDR2 is FYNNEI in the germline V gene. The CDR3 spells CASSVPPVNSGNTIYF. Here the CDR3 DNA reads TGTGCCAGCAGTGTTCCCCCAGTGAACTCTGGAAACACCATATATTTT.

This sequence joins TRBV29-1 and TRBJ1-2; 8 nucleotides match TRBD1. The CDR3 runs 11 residues. Germline-derived CDR1 and CDR2 are SQVTM and ANQGSEA. Trimming at V came to 7 bases and at J to 9 bases, leaving 7 bases not matched to a gene. CDR3 sequence (DNA): TGCAGCGCTACAGGGGGAAATAGCTACACCTTC. Protein: CSATGGNSYTF.

This clonotype occurred a few times. This chain uses TRBV11-1 with TRBJ2-7; the match to TRBD2 covers 13 bases. The junction had 5 bases not matched to a gene; V was cut back by 1 base and J by 5 bases. Germline V gene sequence: CDR1 SGHAT, CDR2 FQDESV (reference sequence). The CDR3 covers 16 residues. CDR3 in amino acids: CASSLGGLAGIHEQYF. The DNA for the CDR3 is TGTGCCAGCAGCTTAGGGGGACTAGCGGGGATACACGAGCAGTACTTC.

This clonotype came up many times. The CDR3 loop is CASSNGGSPYGYTF. CDR3 DNA: TGTGCCAGTAGTAACGGGGGCAGCCCTTATGGCTACACCTTC. The chain is built from TRBV19 and TRBJ1-2, with a possible D match to TRBD1 (6 bases). V lost 4 bases and J 5 bases, leaving 14 bases between the germline ends. The CDR3 has 14 residues. CDR1 and CDR2 (germline): LNHDA, SQIVND (reference sequence).

The V gene is TRBV2, the J gene TRBJ2-2, with D perhaps TRBD1 (5 bases). In germline, CDR1 is SNHLY, CDR2 FYNNEI. This CDR3 has 13 residues. V lost 8 bases and J lost 3, with 10 bases in between. Here the CDR3 DNA reads TGTGCCAGCTGCCAGGGTTACACCGGGGAGCTGTTTTTT. This sequence encodes CASCQGYTGELFF.

This clonotype was observed many times. This rearrangement joins TRBV2 to TRBJ2-2; TRBD2 agrees at 8 bases. Trimming took 4 bases from V and 4 from J; bases not matched to a gene: 5. The CDR3 consists of 15 residues. The V gene's germline CDR1 is SNHLY and CDR2 FYNNEI. CDR3 nucleotide sequence: TGTGCCAGCAGTGGTAGCGGGGTCGGCACCGGGGAGCTGTTTTTT. Its translation: CASSGSGVGTGELFF. Supplemented by reference TRBV2 and TRBJ2-2, the full variable domain reads EPEVTQTPSHQVTQMGQEVILRCVPISNHLYFYWYRQILGQKVEFLVSFYNNEISEKSEIFDDQFSVERPDGSNFTLKIRSTKLEDSAMYFCASSGSGVGTGELFFGEGSRLTVL.

To note about this clonotype: One base away lies a much larger clone, so this may be a sequencing read error. This chain connects TRBV2 to TRBJ1-2, with 9 positions matching TRBD1. The CDR3 is made up of 14 amino acids. CDR1 is SNHLY and CDR2 is FYNNEI in the germline V gene. CDR3 loop: CASRKTGGSYGCTF. Written as DNA, the CDR3 is TGTGCCAGCAGAAAGACAGGGGGTTCCTATGGCTGCACCTTC.